Listed below are T cell receptor beta chains from one sample, sequenced in a study of CD8 T cells in ankylosing spondylitis. TCRdb independently ran MiXCR on the 5' RACE reads; one entry per CDR3 protein. The profile shows roughly 470,000 distinct CDR3 sequences, 25% to 30% of them singletons. Sequenced material: blood, either unsorted or a sorted T cell fraction (not recorded which). Source of these receptors: a male donor with ankylosing spondylitis. Both conserved end residues are part of each CDR3. A D gene is named only where the DNA matches it firmly. Clone size is stated in some rows and not others, as once, few, many or a class when expanded.

14	-	TRBV5-1	TRBJ2-5	-	TGCGCCAGCAGCTTGTCCCCTAGCGAAGAGACCCAGTACTTC	CASSLSPSEETQYF
17	-	TRBV12-3/TRBV12-4	TRBJ2-1	TRBD2	TGTGCCAGCAGTTTTTCGAGCGGGAGGGCCTCATTGAATGAGCAGTTCTTC	CASSFSSGRASLNEQFF
14	-	TRBV7-8	TRBJ2-1	-	TGTGCCAGCAGCTTAGACGACCACGGCGGGGAGCAGTTCTTC	CASSLDDHGGEQFF
16	few	TRBV18	TRBJ2-1	-	TGTGCCAGCTCACCACCATTCCTAGCTTATTCCAATGAGCAGTTCTTC	CASSPPFLAYSNEQFF
14	few	TRBV5-1	TRBJ2-1	-	TGCGCCAGCAGCCCACCTGGGGGCTGGAATGAGCAGTTCTTC	CASSPPGGWNEQFF
13	-	TRBV5-6	TRBJ1-1	-	TGTGCCAGCGCTACGGGAGGGGACACTGAAGCTTTCTTT	CASATGGDTEAFF
13	few	TRBV2	TRBJ2-2	TRBD1	TGTGCCTGGGGGACAGCACCGAACGGGGAGCTGTTTTTT	CAWGTAPNGELFF
12	-	TRBV2	TRBJ2-3	-	TGTGCCAGCAGGGTCGACGGAGATACGCAGTATTTT	CASRVDGDTQYF
13	-	TRBV6-6	TRBJ2-5	-	TGTGCCAGCACTAGACCGGGAGAGGAGACCCAGTACTTC	CASTRPGEETQYF
15	few	TRBV20-1	TRBJ2-1	TRBD2	TGCAGTGCAGACCCGGGGCTAGCGGGACACAATGAGCAGTTCTTC	CSADPGLAGHNEQFF
17	few	TRBV5-1	TRBJ2-3	-	TGCGCCAGCAGCTGGGGATCTGTAGTTGCAGGCGCAGATACGCAGTATTTT	CASSWGSVVAGADTQYF
15	-	TRBV20-1	TRBJ2-1	TRBD2	TGCAGTGCGGATACTAGCGCCATCTCCTACAATGAGCAGTTCTTC	CSADTSAISYNEQFF
13	-	TRBV12-3/TRBV12-4	TRBJ1-2	-	TGTGCCAGCAGCCAGACAGCTAACTATGGCTACACCTTC	CASSQTANYGYTF
17	few	TRBV12-3/TRBV12-4	TRBJ1-5	-	TGTGCCAGCAGTCTGGGCCTCGGCATGAGAAGCAATCAGCCCCAGCATTTT	CASSLGLGMRSNQPQHF
15	-	TRBV7-2	TRBJ1-2	-	TGTGCCAGCAGCTTAAATCCGGGGGCCGCCTATGGCTACACCTTC	CASSLNPGAAYGYTF
13	-	TRBV18	TRBJ1-5	-	TGTGCCAGCTCACCAGCTTTGAATCAGCCCCAGCATTTT	CASSPALNQPQHF
16	few	TRBV7-2	TRBJ2-2	TRBD2	TGTGCCAGCAGCCCCCGATTAGCGGGAGTCCCCGGGGAGCTGTTTTTT	CASSPRLAGVPGELFF
14	-	TRBV24-1	TRBJ2-3	-	TGTGCCACCAGTGATTTCAGGGGAGCAGATACGCAGTATTTT	CATSDFRGADTQYF
15	-	TRBV20-1	TRBJ2-7	TRBD2	TGCAGTGCTCGACTAGCGGGAGGGAACTCCTACGAGCAGTACTTC	CSARLAGGNSYEQYF
11	few	TRBV20-1	TRBJ2-5	-	TGCAGTGCTACCACCGGAGAGACCCAGTACTTC	CSATTGETQYF
17	-	TRBV6-1	TRBJ2-1	TRBD2	TGTGCCAGCAGAGGACTAGCGGGGGGAAGCTCCCACAATGAGCAGTTCTTC	CASRGLAGGSSHNEQFF
14	few	TRBV5-1	TRBJ1-2	-	TGCGCCAGCAGCTCGACAGGATTTAATTCTGGCTACACCTTC	CASSSTGFNSGYTF
12	-	TRBV20-1	TRBJ2-1	-	TGCAGTGCCGAGACCGGGCCCAATGAGCAGTTCTTC	CSAETGPNEQFF
15	once	TRBV7-2	TRBJ2-1	-	TGTGCCAGCAGCTTAATTGGGACTGGGTCTAATGAGCAGTTCTTC	CASSLIGTGSNEQFF
15	-	TRBV5-6	TRBJ2-6	-	TGTGCCAGCAGCTTGAATAACAGGGGGGCCAACGTCCTGACTTTC	CASSLNNRGANVLTF
14	few	TRBV5-1	TRBJ2-7	-	TGCGCCAGCAGCCAGGGACTGCCCAGCAACGAGCAGTACTTC	CASSQGLPSNEQYF
13	-	TRBV5-1	TRBJ1-2	-	TGCGCCAGCAGCGGACGACCCTCCGGGGGCTACACCTTC	CASSGRPSGGYTF
12	-	TRBV7-2	TRBJ2-3	-	TGTGCCAGCAGCCAGAGGGGGGATACGCAGTATTTT	CASSQRGDTQYF
11	-	TRBV20-1	TRBJ2-5	TRBD2	TGCAGTTCACGGGGGGAAGAGACCCAGTACTTC	CSSRGEETQYF
18	-	TRBV10-3	TRBJ2-1	TRBD2	TGTGCCATCAGTGAGTTAGGGACTAGCGGGGTGCCCTACAATGAGCAGTTCTTC	CAISELGTSGVPYNEQFF
13	-	TRBV20-1	TRBJ2-5	-	TGCAGTGCTGGCCTGGGGGGGCTTGAGACCCAGTACTTC	CSAGLGGLETQYF
16	-	TRBV9	TRBJ2-2	TRBD2	TGTGCCAGCAGCGCCCCTCGGGGAGGGGACACCGGGGAGCTGTTTTTT	CASSAPRGGDTGELFF
16	-	TRBV24-1	TRBJ2-1	TRBD2	TGTGCCACCAGTGACCCACTAGCGGGAGGGTTCAATGAGCAGTTCTTC	CATSDPLAGGFNEQFF
14	few	TRBV20-1	TRBJ2-1	-	TGCAGTGCCCTCTCGCGACTCGACTTCAATGAGCAGTTCTTC	CSALSRLDFNEQFF
14	-	TRBV5-1	TRBJ2-5	-	TGCGCCAGCAGCGAGCCGGGACATAAAGAGACCCAGTACTTC	CASSEPGHKETQYF
13	once	TRBV30	TRBJ2-3	-	TGTGCCTGGAGTGTAAAGGGGCCAGATACGCAGTATTTT	CAWSVKGPDTQYF
15	few	TRBV7-2	TRBJ1-6	-	TGTGCCAGCAGCTTAGATCAGGGCTATAATTCACCCCTCCACTTT	CASSLDQGYNSPLHF
14	-	TRBV20-1	TRBJ2-2	TRBD1	TGCAGTGCTCCAAGGACAGGGCGGACCGGGGAGCTGTTTTTT	CSAPRTGRTGELFF
12	few	TRBV3-1	TRBJ2-7	-	TGTGCCAGCAGCCAGCAAGCTAGAGAGCAGTACTTC	CASSQQAREQYF
14	medium-sized	TRBV20-1	TRBJ1-6	-	TGCAGTGCTAGCCCGGGACAAACGGATTCACCCCTCCACTTT	CSASPGQTDSPLHF
17	-	TRBV5-1	TRBJ2-1	-	TGCGCCAGCAGCTCCCGGTTGGAATCGAGGGGTTACAATGAGCAGTTCTTC	CASSSRLESRGYNEQFF
15	few	TRBV14	TRBJ2-1	TRBD2	TGTGCCAGCAGCCAAGATGGGACTAGAAACAATGAGCAGTTCTTC	CASSQDGTRNNEQFF
16	-	TRBV6-5	TRBJ1-6	-	TGTGCCAGCAGTTTTTCTTTGAGGGATCGGGGTTCACCCCTCCACTTT	CASSFSLRDRGSPLHF
15	many	TRBV7-9	TRBJ1-2	-	TGTGCCAGCAGGTTCCAGGGCGGCCCAAACTATGGCTACACCTTC	CASRFQGGPNYGYTF
14	few	TRBV7-9	TRBJ2-7	TRBD1	TGTGCCAGCAGCTTAGCCCGGGACAGGGCAGAACAGTACTTC	CASSLARDRAEQYF
15	-	TRBV27	TRBJ1-1	TRBD1	TGTGCCAGCAGTGTATTGGGACAGGGGTACACTGAAGCTTTCTTT	CASSVLGQGYTEAFF
15	many	TRBV30	TRBJ1-1	-	TGTGCCTGGAGTGTACAGGAATCCATGAACACTGAAGCTTTCTTT	CAWSVQESMNTEAFF
18	-	TRBV6-1	TRBJ2-2	TRBD1	TGTGCCAGCAGTGAATACGGACAGGGTTATTCGAACACCGGGGAGCTGTTTTTT	CASSEYGQGYSNTGELFF
15	few	TRBV20-1	TRBJ2-1	TRBD1	TGCAGTGCTACCCCGGGACCAGGGGGCCACAATGAGCAGTTCTTC	CSATPGPGGHNEQFF
11	few	TRBV10-3	TRBJ2-1	-	TGTGCCATCAGTGTGCACCAGGAGCAGTTCTTC	CAISVHQEQFF
14	-	TRBV28	TRBJ1-1	-	TGTGCCAGCCCCCCCCTGGGGGGGGCAGATGAAGCTTTCTTT	CASPPLGGADEAFF
14	many	TRBV7-2	TRBJ2-3	TRBD2	TGTGCCAGCAGCGGCGGGGGAGGGACAGATACGCAGTATTTT	CASSGGGGTDTQYF
15	-	TRBV7-2	TRBJ1-5	TRBD1	TGTGCCAGCAGCACAGGGGCCTCACGTAATCAGCCCCAGCATTTT	CASSTGASRNQPQHF
16	-	TRBV6-4	TRBJ2-2	-	TGTGCCAGCAGTGAGATGGGCAGGATTCCTACCGGGGAGCTGTTTTTT	CASSEMGRIPTGELFF
15	many	TRBV4-2	TRBJ2-1	TRBD1	TGTGCCAGCAGCCAACAGACAGGGGTTGGCCATGAGCAGTTCTTC	CASSQQTGVGHEQFF